This T cell receptor beta chain was recorded in a study of blood T cell repertoires in COVID-19. Germline V gene lookup returns CDR1 DFQATT and CDR2 SNEGSKA (reference sequence). The V end lost 6 bases, the J end lost 4 bases, and 9 bases lay between the germline ends. The CDR3 has 11 amino acids. Profiled with immunoSEQ multiplex PCR; TCRdb holds only in-frame clones, not every one. The sample yields approximately 100,000 clones, roughly 85% seen once. The table lists this clone with a few counts. Different DNA sequences within this sample yield the same CDR3. Sequencing was carried out using peripheral blood. This chain links TRBV20-1 with TRBJ2-5; D might be TRBD2 (5 bases). The sequence was collected from a man between 65 and 85 years old with acute or convalescent COVID-19. DNA of the CDR3: TGCAGTGCGCAGAGGGCAGAGACCCAGTACTTC. Amino acids: CSAQRAETQYF.